The 19 T cell receptor beta chains reported below all come from one sample, sequenced in a study of CD8+ T cells in alopecia areata. RNA extraction and reverse transcription yielded cDNA as sequencing template. The assay was immunoSEQ multiplex PCR, and TCRdb's table has in-frame clones only and misses some. Of tens of thousands of clones listed, 44% are singletons. The source material was NKG2D-low CD8+ T cells sorted from blood. The receptors derive from a human donor with alopecia areata.

The chain employs TRBV29-1 and TRBJ1-1, with D unresolved. This CDR3 is built from 12 residues. The V end was cut by 2 bases, the J end by 1 base, with 5 bases between. Germline CDR1 SQVTM, CDR2 ANQGSEA. CDR3 sequence: CSVELRNTEAFF. The DNA of the CDR3 is TGCAGCGTTGAATTAAGGAACACTGAAGCTTTCTTT.

This clone showed up just a few times. The chain has TRBV28 and TRBJ2-1; unclear D gene. The ends were cut back, 7 bases at V and 4 bases at J, with 8 bases in the middle. The CDR3 has 12 residues. CDR1 MDHEN and CDR2 SYDVKM come from the germline V gene. The chain's CDR3 is CASTGTYNEQFF. In nucleotides, the CDR3 is TGTGCCAGCACAGGAACGTACAATGAGCAGTTCTTC.

The chain is built from TRBV2 and TRBJ2-7, with unresolved D. V was trimmed by 8 bases and J by 6 bases, leaving 8 bases between them. The CDR3 is 10 amino acids. Germline V gene lookup returns CDR1 SNHLY and CDR2 FYNNEI. The CDR3 here is CASAGVEQYF. CDR3 DNA: TGTGCCAGCGCTGGGGTCGAGCAGTACTTC.

This rearrangement joins TRBV28 to TRBJ2-3; 8 nucleotides agree with TRBD1. Germline V gene data show CDR1 as MDHEN and CDR2 as SYDVKM. This CDR3 spans 19 amino acids. Losses at the gene ends were 3 bases for V and 2 bases for J; bases not matched to a gene: 16. DNA of the CDR3: TGTGCCAGCAGTTTGCCCCCCCTGCTAAGGACAGGGCTCACAGATACGCAGTATTTT. Protein sequence: CASSLPPLLRTGLTDTQYF. The complete variable domain, with remaining parts taken from reference TRBV28 and TRBJ2-3, reads DVKVTQSSRYLVKRTGEKVFLECVQDMDHENMFWYRQDPGLGLRLIYFSYDVKMKEKGDIPEGYSVSREKKERFSLILESASTNQTSMYLCASSLPPLLRTGLTDTQYFGPGTRLTVL.

There are a few counts of this clone. The CDR3 region is CSVELPGHSNEQYF. The CDR3 DNA is TGCAGCGTTGAGTTACCGGGACATTCCAACGAGCAGTACTTC. The rearrangement uses TRBV29-1 and TRBJ2-7, with D perhaps matching TRBD1 (6 bases). CDR1 is SQVTM and CDR2 is ANQGSEA in the germline V gene. This CDR3 is built from 14 residues. Trimming removed 3 bases from V and 5 bases from J, with 17 bases in between.

This clone showed up just a few times. CDR3 bases: TGTGCCAGCAGCCGACGGGCCTACAATGAGCAGTTCTTC. Residues: CASSRRAYNEQFF. The chain is built from TRBV28 and TRBJ2-1; unclear D gene. CDR1 is MDHEN, CDR2 SYDVKM, per germline. This CDR3 contains 13 residues. The ends were cut back, 6 bases at V and 2 bases at J, with 8 bases in the middle.

The chain recombines TRBV4-3 with TRBJ2-7; 8 bases match TRBD1. The trim removed 1 base at V and 1 base at J, leaving 3 bases unmatched. CDR1 is LGHNA and CDR2 is YSLEER in the germline V gene. CDR3 length: 15 amino acids. The CDR3 reads CASSQGWDRSYEQYF. The CDR3 DNA reads TGCGCCAGCAGCCAAGGTTGGGACAGGTCCTACGAGCAGTACTTC.

This sequence joins TRBV5-6 and TRBJ2-7; D is uncertain. The CDR3 contains 14 residues. The V gene lost 0 bases and the J gene lost 4 bases, with 11 bases spanning the gap. Germline CDR1 is SGHDT and CDR2 is YYEEEE. CDR3 sequence: CASSLATQGYEQYF. The CDR3 DNA reads TGTGCCAGCAGCTTGGCGACACAAGGGTACGAGCAGTACTTC.

This clone was recorded only once. The chain couples TRBV23-1 to TRBJ2-2; D is uncertain. TRBV23-1 is designated an ORF whose function remains uncertain. V lost 3 bases to trimming and J lost 0 bases, with 17 bases between them. This CDR3 contains 18 residues. The CDR3 loop reads CASSHPHRVPSNTGELFF. The CDR3 nucleotides are TGCGCCAGCAGTCACCCCCATAGGGTGCCCTCGAACACCGGGGAGCTGTTTTTT.

V is TRBV29-1 and J is TRBJ1-1, with D perhaps matching TRBD1 (5 bases). The CDR3 is 13 amino acids. The germline V gene has CDR1 SQVTM and CDR2 ANQGSEA. V lost 3 bases to trimming and J lost 2 bases, with 10 bases between them. CDR3 bases: TGCAGCGTTGAGGTGGGGCCAAACACTGAAGCTTTCTTT. Protein product: CSVEVGPNTEAFF.

This chain connects TRBV6-5 to TRBJ1-2; D call uncertain. This CDR3 comprises 15 residues. V was clipped by 0 bases and J by 4 bases, with 12 bases between them. Germline-derived CDR1 and CDR2 are MNHEY and SVGAGI. The CDR3 bases are TGTGCCAGCAGTTACTCGCTTCAGTCTAGCTATGGCTACACCTTC. Translation: CASSYSLQSSYGYTF.

The chain links TRBV7-9 to TRBJ1-2, with 7 bases that match TRBD1. The V segment lost 4 bases and the J segment 0 bases; nucleotides outside the gene matches: 8. This CDR3 is 16 amino acids long. Per germline, CDR1 SEHNR and CDR2 FQNEAQ (reference sequence). CDR3 in amino acids: CASSSTRQGTNYGYTF. CDR3 coding DNA: TGTGCCAGCAGCTCCACACGACAGGGAACTAACTATGGCTACACCTTC.

The chain carries TRBV5-6 and TRBJ2-1; 14 bases are a match to TRBD2. V shed 5 bases and J 9 bases; nucleotides not matched to a gene: 10. The CDR3 is made up of 16 amino acids. Germline V gene lookup returns CDR1 SGHDT and CDR2 YYEEEE. The CDR3 region is CASRSPGLAGEGEQFF. The CDR3 nucleotides are TGTGCCAGCAGATCTCCGGGACTAGCGGGAGAGGGTGAGCAGTTCTTC.

The chain combines TRBV30 with TRBJ2-7, with D possibly TRBD2 on 5 matching bases. The CDR3 is 13 residues long. V lost 0 bases to trimming and J lost 6 bases, with 12 bases between them. The V gene's germline CDR1 is GTSNPN and CDR2 SVGIG (reference sequence). The CDR3: CAWSVGRGLEQYF. CDR3 in DNA: TGTGCCTGGAGTGTTGGTCGCGGGCTCGAGCAGTACTTC. The variable domain in full, completed from reference TRBV30 and TRBJ2-7, reads SQTIHQWPATLVQPVGSPLSLECTVEGTSNPNLYWYRQAAGRGLQLLFYSVGIGQISSEVPQNLSASRPQDRQFILSSKKLLLSDSGFYLCAWSVGRGLEQYFGPGTRLTVT.

In this sample, this clone turned up a few times. This chain joins TRBV7-9 and TRBJ2-1, with TRBD2 identical over 8 bases. The V gene's germline CDR1 is SEHNR and CDR2 FQNEAQ (reference sequence). This CDR3 has 14 residues. With V trimmed by 2 bases and J by 7 bases, 4 bases remained unmatched. DNA for the CDR3: TGTGCCAGCAGCTTAACGGGGGGGCGGAATGAGCAGTTCTTC. Protein: CASSLTGGRNEQFF.

In its sample, this clone was seen once. The chain is built from TRBV4-3 and TRBJ2-3, with D tentatively TRBD2 (5 bases). This CDR3 region has 15 residues. V shed 0 bases and J shed 1 base, with 8 bases lying between them. Germline V gene data show CDR1 as LGHNA and CDR2 as YSLEER. In DNA form, the CDR3 reads TGCGCCAGCAGCCAAGATCGGCGGGGCACAGATACGCAGTATTTT. Protein sequence: CASSQDRRGTDTQYF.

This sequence joins TRBV6-6 and TRBJ2-2, with D unclear. The CDR3 covers 13 residues. V was cut by 6 bases and J by 0 bases, with 5 bases left in between. CDR1 MNHNY and CDR2 SVGAGI come from the germline V gene (reference sequence). The CDR3 sequence: CASSPTNTGELFF. The CDR3 region has the DNA TGTGCCAGCAGCCCAACGAACACCGGGGAGCTGTTTTTT.

The chain combines TRBV27 with TRBJ2-7, with D possibly matching TRBD1 (6 bases). The V gene's germline CDR1 is MNHEY and CDR2 SMNVEV (reference sequence). The CDR3 is made up of 13 amino acids. Deletions cut 4 bases from V and 1 base from J, with 8 bases between. CDR3 region: CASSYQGSYEQYF. The DNA of the CDR3 is TGTGCCAGCAGTTATCAGGGGTCCTACGAGCAGTACTTC.

This CDR3 reads CASSSRDSARPQHF. The CDR3 DNA is TGTGCCAGCAGCTCCCGGGACTCGGCACGGCCCCAGCATTTT. The chain links TRBV5-6 to TRBJ1-5; a possible D gene is TRBD1 (5 bases). Germline V gene sequence: CDR1 SGHDT, CDR2 YYEEEE. Trimming removed 3 bases at V and 9 bases at J, with 16 bases between. The CDR3 is 14 amino acids.